This TCR beta chain was captured by sequencing in a study of siplizumab effects on memory and regulatory T cells. Worth noting for this clone: Its antigen remains unidentified.

V was pared by 7 bases and J by 2 bases, with 6 bases of the junction left unmatched. Per germline, CDR1 ENHRY and CDR2 SYGVKD. The CDR3 extends over 14 amino acids. Here immunoSEQ multiplex PCR was the method, and the copy in TCRdb shows in-frame clones only, minus some. The sample records over 70,000 clones, approximately 95% being singletons. General study results and limits: Siplizumab conditions gave an average of around 70% Treg-derived mappable alloreactive CD4+ clones, versus 25% to 30% for controls. Of the alloreactive clones, only a minor fraction mapped to unstimulated subsets. Memory cells seemed less diverse than naive T cells, which also seemed major contributors to the alloresponse.

The sequence was obtained from a human donor in good health. The V call is TRBV10-3, the J call TRBJ2-3; 7 bases map to TRBD1. The sample comprised CD8+ T cells sorted from blood. The DNA for the CDR3 is TGTGCCATCAAGGGGGCTGGTAACACAGATACGCAGTATTTT. This gives the protein CAIKGAGNTDTQYF.